The sample holds a few counts of the clone carrying this T cell receptor beta chain. This sample is drawn from a study of identical twins. V was cut by 0 bases and J by 1 base, with 10 bases left in between. This CDR3 spans 15 amino acids. Germline lookup yields CDR1 SGHRS and CDR2 YFSETQ. TCRdb reprocessed the 5' RACE reads via MiXCR and lists one record per CDR3 protein. Among about 1.7 million distinct CDR3 sequences listed, more than 30% were seen once. The clonotype comes from a newborn girl in good health. The specimen was cord blood. The chain joins TRBV5-1 to TRBJ1-1, with D hard to call. The CDR3 nucleotides are TGCGCCAGCAGCTTGGTCCCTGGGTCGAACACTGAAGCTTTCTTT. Residues: CASSLVPGSNTEAFF.